These T cell receptor beta chains were read from a single sample in a study of shared clonotypes between healthy human individuals. Assay used: immunoSEQ multiplex PCR; TCRdb lists only in-frame clones, some missing. The sample lists roughly 1,000,000 clones, around 78% occurring once. The specimen sequenced was memory CD4+ T cells from PBMCs. All receptors come from a man in his late teens or twenties in good health. Some clones in this sample may be carry-over from other donors' samples. Each CDR3 is given with its conserved first and last residue. D genes are given only for firm matches.

d_call: .
v_call: TRBV28
cdr3_aa: CASNRPAAGVLNTIYF

d_call: TRBD2
v_call: TRBV5-6
cdr3_aa: CASSFRTSGRVWEQFF

d_call: .
v_call: TRBV7-9
cdr3_aa: CASSLGTGSTDTQYF

d_call: TRBD2
v_call: TRBV4-1
cdr3_aa: CASSQGPSGTGTDTQYF

d_call: .
v_call: TRBV7-3
cdr3_aa: CASSRVSTDTQYF

d_call: .
v_call: TRBV5-4
cdr3_aa: CASSLWGSSTDTQYF

d_call: TRBD1
v_call: TRBV11-3
cdr3_aa: CASSATGTDTDTQYF

d_call: TRBD2
v_call: TRBV6-6
cdr3_aa: CASRTSGANEQYF

d_call: TRBD2
v_call: TRBV19
cdr3_aa: CASSIASGRLGTGELFF

d_call: TRBD2
v_call: TRBV28
cdr3_aa: CASTGAGGIRDTQYF

d_call: TRBD1
v_call: TRBV7-9
cdr3_aa: CASSFSGTGPNTEAFF

d_call: .
v_call: TRBV28
cdr3_aa: CASSLGGIGQKAFF

d_call: TRBD1
v_call: TRBV28
cdr3_aa: CASTQWGDRGSNEQFF

d_call: .
v_call: TRBV18
cdr3_aa: CASSPVFLGRNYGYTF

d_call: TRBD2
v_call: TRBV6-5
cdr3_aa: CASRTGLAPDTQYF

d_call: .
v_call: TRBV2
cdr3_aa: CASSNRVLGYEQYF

d_call: TRBD1
v_call: TRBV7-9
cdr3_aa: CASRSDRDTGELFF

d_call: .
v_call: TRBV18
cdr3_aa: CASSPPTGVGTDTQYF

d_call: .
v_call: TRBV28
cdr3_aa: CAGGGTAYYEQYF

d_call: .
v_call: TRBV29-1
cdr3_aa: CSVVVGRSSGNTIYF

d_call: .
v_call: TRBV30
cdr3_aa: CAWSEWPYSGNTIYF

d_call: .
v_call: TRBV7-2
cdr3_aa: CASSLAGTTYGYTF

d_call: TRBD1
v_call: TRBV29-1
cdr3_aa: CSVRTGADQPQHF

d_call: .
v_call: TRBV29-1
cdr3_aa: CSVRRETQYF

d_call: .
v_call: TRBV6-1
cdr3_aa: CASSDRGFSTDTQYF

d_call: TRBD2
v_call: TRBV11-2
cdr3_aa: CASSLLGGGNLEQFF

d_call: .
v_call: TRBV6-1
cdr3_aa: CASRLERNTEAFF

d_call: .
v_call: TRBV5-6
cdr3_aa: CASSLGGVAGANVLTF

d_call: .
v_call: TRBV11-3
cdr3_aa: CASSSTVGELFF

d_call: .
v_call: TRBV30
cdr3_aa: CAWSGPDMNTEAFF

d_call: TRBD2
v_call: TRBV27
cdr3_aa: CASSLWLAGAPIAKNIQYF

d_call: TRBD1
v_call: TRBV28
cdr3_aa: CASSPGGDRGTYEQYF

d_call: .
v_call: TRBV5-1
cdr3_aa: CASSLSGSGANVLTF

d_call: .
v_call: TRBV7-3
cdr3_aa: CASRGSGFYGYTF

d_call: TRBD1
v_call: TRBV5-6
cdr3_aa: CASSFPGTASYEQYF

d_call: .
v_call: TRBV7-9
cdr3_aa: CASSLFAENTEAFF

d_call: .
v_call: TRBV5-1
cdr3_aa: CASSRDGLDGNTIYF

d_call: .
v_call: TRBV7-9
cdr3_aa: CASSFRNSQTYEQYF

d_call: .
v_call: TRBV19
cdr3_aa: CASSTLGIGNTEAFF

d_call: .
v_call: TRBV28
cdr3_aa: CASSFSRYNEQFF

d_call: .
v_call: TRBV6-1
cdr3_aa: CASLRGLYEQYF

d_call: .
v_call: TRBV14
cdr3_aa: CASSQRPNTGELFF

d_call: TRBD1
v_call: TRBV4-1
cdr3_aa: CASSQDPRRQGYTGELFF

d_call: .
v_call: TRBV14
cdr3_aa: CASSRANVGNTIYF

d_call: .
v_call: TRBV29-1
cdr3_aa: CSVDWGWGADTQYF

d_call: TRBD2
v_call: TRBV4-1
cdr3_aa: CASSQAVLAGVADTQYF

d_call: .
v_call: TRBV18
cdr3_aa: CASSPPSTGELFF

d_call: TRBD2
v_call: TRBV6-6
cdr3_aa: CASSYGTSEETQYF

d_call: TRBD1
v_call: TRBV5-1
cdr3_aa: CASSFLGQGEKAFF

d_call: .
v_call: TRBV4-1
cdr3_aa: CASSHSEGQETQYF

d_call: TRBD1
v_call: TRBV18
cdr3_aa: CASLGTETDTQYF

d_call: TRBD1
v_call: TRBV6-1
cdr3_aa: CASRWTGTDLIGTF

d_call: TRBD1
v_call: TRBV14
cdr3_aa: CASSQRTGGADYGYTF

d_call: .
v_call: TRBV6-5
cdr3_aa: CASSYTTSDTDTQYF